This entry lists 30 T cell receptor beta chains sequenced from one sample in a study of response to subunit inactivated influenza vaccine (dated by TCRdb to the late 2010s). Library generation was performed with RT-PCR. Sequencing instrument: Illumina HiSeq 2500. TCRdb itself trimmed the public reads at Q25 with fastp, ran MiXCR and retained productive beta chains. CDR3 protein duplicates are merged, each entry listing the most common genes and DNA. Counted in this sample were about 480,000 distinct CDR3 sequences; approximately 9.9% of them appeared once. Approximately 12% of the sample belongs to the ten largest clones. The sample's time point label, decoded: around 42 days after influenza vaccine administration. This material consisted of PBMCs from blood, taken about 40 days after vaccination. The origin of the receptors is a man between 45 and 60 years old who received an inactivated influenza vaccine. Donor details come from another sample of the same person, matched by shared clones.

This clonotype was counted many times. The V and J genes are TRBV12-3 or TRBV12-4 and TRBJ2-1, with D possibly TRBD1 on 6 matching bases. The CDR3 is 14 residues long. Trimming took off 5 bases at V and 7 bases at J, with 15 bases between the two ends. The CDR3 is CASSARTGMNEQFF. The DNA for the CDR3 is TGTGCCAGCAGTGCACGAACAGGGATGAATGAGCAGTTCTTC.

The gene calls are TRBV28 and TRBJ2-1, with TRBD2 matching 13 bases. Per the germline V gene, CDR1 is MDHEN and CDR2 is SYDVKM. The V segment lost 4 bases and the J segment 4 bases; nucleotides outside the gene matches: 10. The CDR3 runs to 18 residues. In DNA form, the CDR3 reads TGTGCCAGCAGTTCGAATAAACTAGCGGGGGGGGGTTACAATGAGCAGTTCTTC. Translated: CASSSNKLAGGGYNEQFF.

The chain is built from TRBV7-9 and TRBJ1-1, with D tentatively TRBD1 (5 bases). This CDR3 is 16 amino acids long. Germline V gene lookup returns CDR1 SEHNR and CDR2 FQNEAQ (reference sequence). V was cut by 0 bases and J by 5 bases, with 16 bases left in between. The CDR3 sequence is CASSLAGRVGTTEAFF. The DNA for the CDR3 is TGTGCCAGCAGCTTAGCTGGCAGGGTGGGAACAACTGAAGCTTTCTTT.

This clonotype was found a few times. This chain uses TRBV20-1 with TRBJ2-7, with D perhaps TRBD1 or TRBD2 (5 bases each). This CDR3 comprises 13 residues. The V end lost 2 bases, the J end lost 5 bases, and 13 bases lay between the germline ends. Germline V lookup: CDR1 DFQATT, CDR2 SNEGSKA (reference sequence). CDR3 residues: CSARRWGSHEQYF. Here the CDR3 DNA reads TGCAGTGCTAGAAGATGGGGGAGCCACGAGCAGTACTTC.

This clonotype came up a few times. The CDR3 bases are TGTGCCACCAGTGATCCTAAGATGGGCGTAGCGATAGATACGCAGTATTTT. This translates into CATSDPKMGVAIDTQYF. The rearrangement links TRBV24-1 to TRBJ2-3; D is perhaps TRBD2 (5 bases). Looked up from germline, CDR1 is KGHDR and CDR2 is SFDVKD. CDR3 length: 17 amino acids. V was trimmed by 3 bases and J by 5 bases, leaving 20 bases between them.

This rearrangement joins TRBV7-2 to TRBJ2-5; D may be TRBD2 (7 bases). V lost 5 bases and J lost 4, with 11 bases in between. The CDR3 is made up of 13 amino acids. CDR1 is SGHTA and CDR2 is FQGNSA in the germline V gene. The CDR3 coding sequence is TGTGCCAGCAGCCCCCGGGGGGCAGAGACCCAGTACTTC. Translating gives CASSPRGAETQYF.

This chain connects TRBV12-3 or TRBV12-4 to TRBJ2-7, with 12 bases lining up with TRBD2. This CDR3 has 15 residues. Trimming at V came to 6 bases and at J to 4 bases, leaving 7 bases not matched to a gene. The CDR3 DNA follows: TGTGCCAGCAGCCCTACTAGCGGGAGGAGGTACGAGCAGTACTTC. Translated, it gives CASSPTSGRRYEQYF.

There are many counts of this clonotype. The rearrangement uses TRBV3-1 and TRBJ1-1; TRBD1 is a possible D gene (5 bases). Trimming took 4 bases from V and 0 from J, leaving 9 bases between them. Germline V gives CDR1 LGHDT, CDR2 YNNKEL (reference sequence). The CDR3 is 14 residues long. The CDR3 sequence is CASSLTDMNTEAFF. The CDR3 DNA reads as TGTGCCAGCAGCCTGACAGACATGAACACTGAAGCTTTCTTT. The full variable domain, with the rest looked up from reference TRBV3-1 and TRBJ1-1, is DTAVSQTPKYLVTQMGNDKSIKCEQNLGHDTMYWYKQDSKKFLKIMFSYNNKELIINETVPNRFSPKSPDKAHLNLHINSLELGDSAVYFCASSLTDMNTEAFFGQGTRLTVV.

This clonotype was picked up one time. This chain joins TRBV30 and TRBJ2-7; 8 bases are shared with TRBD1. The CDR3 runs to 14 residues. V was pared by 1 base and J by 2 bases, with 4 bases of the junction left unmatched. Germline V gives CDR1 GTSNPN, CDR2 SVGIG (reference sequence). The CDR3 region is CAWSAGQGPYEQYF. In DNA form, the CDR3 reads TGTGCCTGGAGTGCAGGACAGGGTCCCTACGAGCAGTACTTC. Complete variable domain (other parts from reference TRBV30 and TRBJ2-7): SQTIHQWPATLVQPVGSPLSLECTVEGTSNPNLYWYRQAAGRGLQLLFYSVGIGQISSEVPQNLSASRPQDRQFILSSKKLLLSDSGFYLCAWSAGQGPYEQYFGPGTRLTVT.

This clonotype came up a few times. The CDR3 reads CASSLTGGLNEQFF. CDR3 DNA: TGTGCCAGCAGTCTGACAGGGGGTCTCAATGAGCAGTTCTTC. This chain connects TRBV12-3 or TRBV12-4 to TRBJ2-1, with 9 bases identical to TRBD1. CDR3 size: 14 residues. The V gene end was trimmed by 5 bases and the J gene end by 6 bases; junction bases not matched to a gene: 5.

This clonotype was seen repeatedly, ten times or more. CDR3: CASSLAPSGGGETQYF. The CDR3 bases are TGCGCCAGCAGCTTGGCCCCTAGCGGGGGCGGGGAGACCCAGTACTTC. The rearrangement joins TRBV5-1 to TRBJ2-5, with 10 bases matching TRBD2. The J segment lost 5 bases and the V segment lost 0 bases, leaving 7 bases of the junction unmatched. This CDR3 is 16 amino acids long. The germline CDR1 and CDR2 sequences are SGHRS and YFSETQ.

The genes are TRBV5-1 and TRBJ2-3; 9 nucleotides agree with TRBD2. Germline V gives CDR1 SGHRS, CDR2 YFSETQ. The CDR3 has 16 amino acids. V dropped 2 bases and J dropped 1; count of bases not matched to a gene: 5. The CDR3 here is CASSFSLAGRTDTQYF. CDR3 coding DNA: TGCGCCAGCAGCTTCTCTCTAGCGGGGCGCACAGATACGCAGTATTTT.

V is TRBV6-1 and J is TRBJ2-1; TRBD1 is a possible D gene (5 bases). There are 15 residues in the CDR3. The V end was cut by 6 bases, the J end by 4 bases, with 16 bases between. Germline V gene data show CDR1 as MNHNS and CDR2 as SASEGT. CDR3 DNA: TGTGCCAGCAGGGGGATTTTTGGGGCATACAATGAGCAGTTCTTC. It is translated as CASRGIFGAYNEQFF.

The V call is TRBV5-6, the J call TRBJ2-1, with D unresolved. V was clipped by 5 bases and J by 0 bases, with 15 bases between them. Germline CDR1 reads SGHDT; CDR2 reads YYEEEE. The CDR3 has 16 residues. The CDR3 DNA reads as TGTGCCAGCAGTTATAGGACGGCTAGCTCCTACAATGAGCAGTTCTTC. It is translated as CASSYRTASSYNEQFF.

The chain uses TRBV5-6 and TRBJ1-1, with TRBD1 as a possible D gene (6 bases). The germline V and J ends were trimmed by 0 bases and 2 bases, with 14 bases remaining between them. CDR1 SGHDT and CDR2 YYEEEE come from the germline V gene. The CDR3 length is 16 residues. CDR3 region: CASSLAPGVLNTEAFF. In DNA, the CDR3 is TGTGCCAGCAGCTTGGCGCCAGGGGTCCTCAACACTGAAGCTTTCTTT.

At least ten counts were recorded for this clonotype. This chain links TRBV5-1 with TRBJ2-1; 9 bases match TRBD1. The CDR3 runs 15 residues. From germline, CDR1 is SGHRS and CDR2 YFSETQ. After removal of 4 bases from V and 6 bases from J, the junction contained 8 bases not matched to a gene. The CDR3 region is CASSPSGQGSNEQFF. CDR3 DNA: TGCGCCAGCAGCCCTTCGGGACAGGGAAGCAATGAGCAGTTCTTC.

This clonotype was found a few times. This rearrangement joins TRBV10-3 to TRBJ2-1; TRBD1 matches at 7 bases. This CDR3 is 17 amino acids long. The J segment lost 8 bases and the V segment lost 6 bases, leaving 19 bases of the junction unmatched. Germline V lookup: CDR1 ENHRY, CDR2 SYGVKD. This chain's CDR3 is CAIRREAGGEKSDEQFF. The CDR3 DNA is TGTGCCATCAGGAGAGAGGCAGGGGGTGAGAAAAGCGATGAGCAGTTCTTC.

This clonotype was observed a handful of times. The chain links TRBV20-1 to TRBJ2-1; 9 positions match TRBD2. V lost 5 bases, J lost 1 base, and 6 bases stayed unmatched. CDR1 and CDR2 from the germline V gene are DFQATT and SNEGSKA (reference sequence). This CDR3 is 15 amino acids long. The CDR3 loop is CSALELAGSYNEQFF. The CDR3 bases are TGCAGTGCTCTTGAACTAGCGGGTTCCTACAATGAGCAGTTCTTC.

The chain is built from TRBV7-9 and TRBJ2-1; TRBD1 aligns across 9 bases. Germline loops: CDR1 SEHNR, CDR2 FQNEAQ (reference sequence). The CDR3 length is 15 residues. After removal of 8 bases from V and 5 bases from J, the junction contained 10 bases not matched to a gene. CDR3 nucleotides: TGTGCCAGCCCGGCACCGGGACAGGGAAACAATGAGCAGTTCTTC. Its translation is CASPAPGQGNNEQFF.

This chain joins TRBV2 and TRBJ2-6, with 13 nucleotides matching TRBD2. This CDR3 has 18 residues. V dropped 6 bases and J dropped 1; count of bases not matched to a gene: 6. Germline V gene sequence: CDR1 SNHLY, CDR2 FYNNEI. The CDR3 protein is CASRGLAGVLSGANVLTF. The CDR3 region has the DNA TGTGCCAGCAGAGGACTAGCGGGAGTTTTATCTGGGGCCAACGTCCTGACTTTC.

This clonotype was observed at least ten times. The chain couples TRBV4-3 to TRBJ2-1; D could derive from TRBD1 or TRBD2 (6 bases each). V was pared by 3 bases and J by 4 bases, with 16 bases between. The CDR3 runs to 16 residues. Germline-derived CDR1 and CDR2 are LGHNA and YSLEER. Here the CDR3 reads CASSQDTGTPYNEQFF. CDR3 in DNA: TGCGCCAGCAGCCAGGATACAGGGACTCCTTACAATGAGCAGTTCTTC.

The chain uses TRBV5-5 and TRBJ2-5; weak D call: TRBD2 (7 bases). The CDR3 covers 16 residues. CDR1 and CDR2 from the germline V gene are SGHKS and YYEKEE (reference sequence). With 1 base removed from V and 13 bases from J, the gap between germline ends came to 26 bases. CDR3 sequence: CASSLQTGASREERYF. CDR3 in DNA: TGTGCCAGCAGCTTGCAAACGGGGGCGTCCCGGGAGGAACGGTACTTC.

Many counts were recorded for this clonotype. The chain is built from TRBV7-9 and TRBJ1-1; D gene unclear. With 3 bases removed from V and 5 bases from J, the gap between germline ends came to 7 bases. The CDR3 runs 12 residues. CDR1 SEHNR and CDR2 FQNEAQ come from the germline V gene (reference sequence). CDR3 sequence reads: CASSFEGTEAFF. DNA of the CDR3: TGTGCCAGCAGCTTCGAGGGAACTGAAGCTTTCTTT.

This clonotype was picked up a small number of times. The chain carries TRBV7-2 and TRBJ2-1, with TRBD2 matching 13 bases. The germline V gene encodes CDR1 SGHTA and CDR2 FQGNSA. The CDR3 extends over 16 amino acids. V trimming: 5 bases; J trimming: 8 bases; junction bases outside the gene matches: 9. The CDR3 spells CASSRWGTSGIDEQFF. The CDR3 bases are TGTGCCAGCAGCCGGTGGGGGACTAGCGGGATAGATGAGCAGTTCTTC.

This chain joins TRBV7-6 and TRBJ2-3, with 8 bases identical to TRBD2. V was clipped by 3 bases and J by 2 bases; unmatched bases: 7. This CDR3 region has 16 residues. The germline V gene encodes CDR1 SGHVS and CDR2 FNYEAQ. Written as DNA, the CDR3 is TGTGCCAGCAGCTTCCTTAGCGGGACCACCACAGATACGCAGTATTTT. Translation: CASSFLSGTTTDTQYF.

The chain is built from TRBV5-6 and TRBJ2-7; 9 nucleotides agree with TRBD1. V lost 2 bases and J lost 4; bases outside the gene matches: 10. Germline CDR1 and CDR2: SGHDT and YYEEEE. The length of the CDR3 is 16 residues. DNA for the CDR3: TGTGCCAGCAGCTTCGGGGTTTTGGGGACAGGGTACGAGCAGTACTTC. As protein: CASSFGVLGTGYEQYF.

V gene TRBV12-3 or TRBV12-4 combines with J gene TRBJ2-5; 9 nucleotides agree with TRBD2. V shed 5 bases, J shed 5 bases, and the junction held 12 bases outside the gene matches. The CDR3 contains 16 residues. This CDR3 is CASSPREGPRGETQYF. CDR3 DNA sequence: TGTGCCAGCAGTCCGCGGGAGGGCCCGAGGGGGGAGACCCAGTACTTC.

The V and J genes are TRBV4-1 and TRBJ2-2, with 7 bases identical to TRBD2. The CDR3 loop spans 17 amino acids. V was pared by 1 base and J by 3 bases, with 8 bases of the junction left unmatched. Germline V gene data show CDR1 as MGHRA and CDR2 as YSYEKL. CDR3 sequence reads: CASSQGASGGYTGELFF. The CDR3, as DNA: TGCGCCAGCAGCCAAGGCGCTAGCGGCGGTTACACCGGGGAGCTGTTTTTT.

The chain uses TRBV12-3 or TRBV12-4 and TRBJ1-2; D is undetermined. The CDR3 loop spans 14 amino acids. Deletions cut 5 bases from V and 7 bases from J, with 17 bases between. The CDR3 sequence is CASSPQGILSGYTF. DNA for the CDR3: TGTGCCAGCAGTCCCCAAGGTATACTCTCTGGCTACACCTTC.

The V call is TRBV24-1, the J call TRBJ1-5; no firm D call. Germline CDR1 KGHDR, CDR2 SFDVKD. V lost 4 bases, J lost 7 bases, and 10 bases lay in between. The CDR3 is made up of 13 amino acids. The CDR3 region has the DNA TGTGCCACCAGTGAAACTACAAAGCAGCCCCAGCATTTT. It yields the protein CATSETTKQPQHF.